The present entry profiles one T cell receptor beta chain with its context. Its antigen remains unknown. The sample belongs to a study of T-cell memory formation after mild COVID-19. Findings and caveats of the study: CD4/CD8 balance characterized clones contracting day 15 to 85, and CD4+ skew characterized later expanders. Researchers could not confirm that second-wave clones peaking on day 37 targeted SARS-CoV-2.

Germline CDR1 and CDR2: SEHNR and FQNEAQ (reference sequence). The CDR3 runs to 14 residues. Trimming took 7 bases from V and 1 from J, leaving 13 bases between them. Employing constant-segment primers, 5'RACE generated TCR alpha and TCR beta cDNA libraries bearing sample barcodes and UMIs. TCRdb used MiXCR to reprocess the 5' RACE reads, holding one entry per CDR3 protein. The repertoire holds about 170,000 distinct CDR3 sequences, with over 10% as singletons. Sequencing was performed on PBMCs or a T cell subset sorted from them (not recorded which). The receptor comes from a man aged 18 to 30 who had mild COVID-19 (a few samples of this study predate the infection). Cell type and time point are not known. The V gene is TRBV7-9, the J gene TRBJ1-2; no reliable D call. The CDR3 loop is CASIFDGFNYGYTF. In DNA form, the CDR3 reads TGTGCCAGCATCTTTGACGGCTTTAACTATGGCTACACCTTC.